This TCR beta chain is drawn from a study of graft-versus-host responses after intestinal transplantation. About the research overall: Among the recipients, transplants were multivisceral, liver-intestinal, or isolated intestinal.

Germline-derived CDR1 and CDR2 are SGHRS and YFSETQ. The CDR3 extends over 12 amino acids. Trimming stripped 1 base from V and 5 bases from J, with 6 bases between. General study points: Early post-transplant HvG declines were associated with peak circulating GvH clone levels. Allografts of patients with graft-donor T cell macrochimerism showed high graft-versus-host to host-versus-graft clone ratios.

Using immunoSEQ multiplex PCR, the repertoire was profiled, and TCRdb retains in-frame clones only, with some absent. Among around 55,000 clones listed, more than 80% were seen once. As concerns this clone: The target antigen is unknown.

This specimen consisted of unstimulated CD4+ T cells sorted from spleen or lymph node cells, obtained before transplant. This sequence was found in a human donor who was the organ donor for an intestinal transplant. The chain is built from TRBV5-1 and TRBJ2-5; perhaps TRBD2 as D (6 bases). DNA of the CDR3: TGCGCCAGCAGCTTGAGCGGGGAGACCCAGTACTTC. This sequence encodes CASSLSGETQYF.